These T cell receptor beta chains were read from a single sample in a study of T cell repertoires in cytomegalovirus infection. TCRdb used MiXCR to reprocess the reads, holding one entry per CDR3 protein. The sample lists 450,000 to 650,000 distinct CDR3 sequences, around 27% occurring once. The source material was PBMCs. The receptors come from a human donor in good health (CMV status not recorded). Some clones in this sample may be carry-over from other donors' samples. Both conserved end residues are part of each CDR3. A D gene is named only where the DNA matches it firmly. The size field is filled for only some rows; it gives once, few, many or a size class.

clone_size,d_call,v_call,j_call,cdr3_nt,cdr3_aa
many,TRBD2,TRBV7-2,TRBJ2-5,TGTGCCAGCAGCTTAGGGCCGGGACTAGCGGGAGGTCAAGAGACCCAGTACTTC,CASSLGPGLAGGQETQYF
.,.,TRBV7-3,TRBJ2-1,TGTGCCAGCAGCTTAGGTGGTACCCACAATGAGCAGTTCTTC,CASSLGGTHNEQFF
.,.,TRBV5-1,TRBJ1-1,TGCGCCAGCAGCCCCGACAGGATGAACACTGAAGCTTTCTTT,CASSPDRMNTEAFF
once,TRBD1,TRBV6-6,TRBJ1-5,TGTGCCAGCAGTGCGTCCTCTCAGGGGGCGAATTTAAATCAGCCCCAGCATTTT,CASSASSQGANLNQPQHF
.,TRBD1,TRBV6-1,TRBJ2-2,TGTGCCAGCACTAGGGACAGGGCGGTCGGGGAGCTGTTTTTT,CASTRDRAVGELFF
.,.,TRBV2,TRBJ1-4,TGTGCCAGCAGAGTTCCGGAGGGGCGTAATGAAAAACTGTTTTTT,CASRVPEGRNEKLFF
many,TRBD2,TRBV7-2,TRBJ2-1,TGTGCCAGCAGCCTGATCCCTAGCGGAAATGAGCAGTTCTTC,CASSLIPSGNEQFF
few,TRBD2,TRBV6-6,TRBJ2-7,TGTGCCAGCAGGGGGACTAGCGGGAGGTCTGGAGAGCAGTACTTC,CASRGTSGRSGEQYF
few,.,TRBV6-2/TRBV6-3,TRBJ2-7,TGTGCCAGCAGTTACTGGGGTAGCGGTACTACCTCCTACGAGCAGTACTTC,CASSYWGSGTTSYEQYF
many,TRBD1,TRBV7-9,TRBJ2-3,TGTGCCAGCAGCATAATCCGGGACAGAGGCACAGATACGCAGTATTTT,CASSIIRDRGTDTQYF
many,.,TRBV7-6,TRBJ2-5,TGTGCCAGCAGCTTAGGGACAGAAGAGGAGACCCAGTACTTC,CASSLGTEEETQYF
.,.,TRBV11-2,TRBJ1-1,TGTGCCAGCAGCTGGTCTGGTGTCTCGTCGGCTTTCTTT,CASSWSGVSSAFF
many,.,TRBV6-6,TRBJ2-1,TGTGCCAGCACTGACAGTTACAATGAGCAGTTCTTC,CASTDSYNEQFF
few,TRBD2,TRBV28,TRBJ2-1,TGTGCCAGCCTGGGGGGGAGGACGGGCTACAATGAGCAGTTCTTC,CASLGGRTGYNEQFF
.,.,TRBV7-3,TRBJ1-1,TGTGCCAGCAGCCCCCGGGACACCACCCATCGCACTGAAGCTTTCTTT,CASSPRDTTHRTEAFF
once,.,TRBV6-5,TRBJ1-2,TGTGCCAGCAGCCGACAGTCCAACTATGGCTACACCTTC,CASSRQSNYGYTF
many,TRBD1,TRBV7-6,TRBJ2-5,TGTGCCAGCAGCCACAGGGGGCGCAAAGAGACCCAGTACTTC,CASSHRGRKETQYF
.,.,TRBV4-3,TRBJ2-1,TGCGCCAGCAGCCCCAGAAGTGACTTTTACAATGAGCAGTTCTTC,CASSPRSDFYNEQFF
many,.,TRBV7-2,TRBJ1-3,TGTGCCAGCAGCTTAAAGGGGCCCGGAAACACCATATATTTT,CASSLKGPGNTIYF
many,.,TRBV20-1,TRBJ2-4,TGCAGTGCCACCTATGGTCGGGACTCCAAAGGGGCCAAAAACATTCAGTACTTC,CSATYGRDSKGAKNIQYF
few,TRBD1,TRBV29-1,TRBJ1-1,TGCAGCGTTGCTTGGACAGGGGGCGCGAACACTGAAGCTTTCTTT,CSVAWTGGANTEAFF
many,.,TRBV7-2,TRBJ1-1,TGTGCCAGCGGGCCAAGTGGGGGCTACACTGAAGCTTTCTTT,CASGPSGGYTEAFF
few,.,TRBV27,TRBJ2-1,TGTGCCAGCAGTCAACGGACCAACAATGAGCAGTTCTTC,CASSQRTNNEQFF
few,TRBD1,TRBV12-3/TRBV12-4,TRBJ2-3,TGTGCCAGCAGTTATCGACAGGGGGCCCTTGGAACGCAGTATTTT,CASSYRQGALGTQYF
many,.,TRBV7-6,TRBJ2-6,TGTGCCAGCAGCTTTAGTACAGGGAGCTCTGGGGCCAACGTCCTGACTTTC,CASSFSTGSSGANVLTF
.,TRBD2,TRBV11-2,TRBJ2-1,TGTGCCAGCAGCTTAGGTCATCTAGCGGGGCCCTACAATGAGCAGTTCTTC,CASSLGHLAGPYNEQFF
many,TRBD2,TRBV7-8,TRBJ2-1,TGTGCCAGTAAGGGTTGGGGACTAGCGGTCGATAATGAGCAGTTCTTC,CASKGWGLAVDNEQFF
few,.,TRBV5-6,TRBJ2-1,TGTGCCAGCAGCTTGGGGCTAGCGACGGATGAGCAGTTCTTC,CASSLGLATDEQFF
.,.,TRBV19,TRBJ1-3,TGTGCCAGTACCCTATATTGGGGTACGGGAAACACCATATATTTT,CASTLYWGTGNTIYF